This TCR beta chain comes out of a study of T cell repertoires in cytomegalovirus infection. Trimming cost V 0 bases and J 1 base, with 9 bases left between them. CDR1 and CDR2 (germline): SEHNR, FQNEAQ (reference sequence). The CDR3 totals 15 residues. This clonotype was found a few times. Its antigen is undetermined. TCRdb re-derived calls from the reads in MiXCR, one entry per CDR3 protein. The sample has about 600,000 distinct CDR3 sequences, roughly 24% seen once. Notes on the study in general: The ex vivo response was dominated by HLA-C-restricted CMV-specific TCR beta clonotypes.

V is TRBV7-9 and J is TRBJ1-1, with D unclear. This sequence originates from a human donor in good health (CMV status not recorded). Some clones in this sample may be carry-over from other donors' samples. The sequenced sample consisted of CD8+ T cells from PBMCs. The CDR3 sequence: CASSLAKSGNTEAFF. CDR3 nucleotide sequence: TGTGCCAGCAGCTTAGCGAAGTCAGGGAACACTGAAGCTTTCTTT.